Presented here are 21 T cell receptor beta chains from one specimen sequenced in a study of T cell responses to AZD1222 COVID-19 vaccine. Produced via immunoSEQ multiplex PCR; TCRdb's table is partial and in-frame only. The data hold some 140,000 clones, with more than 90% observed a single time. Specimen: peripheral blood, collected on day 0 of AZD1222 vaccination. The receptors derive from an adult in good health.

J is TRBJ1-2 and V is TRBV18, with a weak D call TRBD1 (5 bases). The CDR3 runs to 13 residues. Trimming removed 3 bases at V and 6 bases at J, with 11 bases between. CDR1 and CDR2 (germline): KGHSH, LQKENI. The DNA for the CDR3 is TGTGCCAGCTCACCCTCGGGGCTTGATGGCTACACCTTC. This encodes CASSPSGLDGYTF.

V usage is TRBV30 and J usage is TRBJ2-6, with D unresolved. CDR1 and CDR2 from the germline V gene are GTSNPN and SVGIG (reference sequence). V was cut by 4 bases and J by 0 bases, with 10 bases left in between. CDR3 size: 15 residues. CDR3 in amino acids: CAWNSGGSGANVLTF. The CDR3 DNA reads as TGTGCCTGGAACTCAGGCGGCTCTGGGGCCAACGTCCTGACTTTC.

The chain links TRBV7-9 to TRBJ2-3; no clear D. Trimming shortened V by 0 bases and J by 0 bases, and 7 bases separated the two germline ends. Germline values: CDR1 SEHNR, CDR2 FQNEAQ (reference sequence). The CDR3 is 15 residues long. The CDR3 protein is CASSLARASTDTQYF. The CDR3 DNA is TGTGCCAGCAGCTTAGCCCGAGCTAGCACAGATACGCAGTATTTT. Looking up the rest from reference TRBV7-9 and TRBJ2-3 gives the full variable domain: DTGVSQNPRHKITKRGQNVTFRCDPISEHNRLYWYRQTLGQGPEFLTYFQNEAQLEKSRLLSDRFSAERPKGSFSTLEIQRTEQGDSAMYLCASSLARASTDTQYFGPGTRLTVL.

The rearrangement joins TRBV7-9 to TRBJ1-4, with 9 bases aligning to TRBD1. Germline V lookup: CDR1 SEHNR, CDR2 FQNEAQ (reference sequence). This CDR3 contains 14 residues. The V and J ends lost 3 bases and 5 bases, in that order; junction bases with no gene match: 1. The CDR3 loop is CASSLDRGNEKLFF. CDR3 DNA: TGTGCCAGCAGCTTGGACAGGGGAAATGAAAAACTGTTTTTT.

V gene TRBV27 combines with J gene TRBJ1-1, with no clear D. The CDR3 runs to 11 residues. The germline V gene has CDR1 MNHEY and CDR2 SMNVEV (reference sequence). Trimming took off 7 bases at V and 4 bases at J, with 7 bases between the two ends. This CDR3 reads CASMEGTEAFF. The CDR3 DNA is TGTGCCAGCATGGAGGGCACTGAAGCTTTCTTT.

Here the CDR3 DNA reads TGTGCCAGCTCACCACCGGGCAGAACGAATCAGCCCCAGCATTTT. Translating gives CASSPPGRTNQPQHF. V gene TRBV18 combines with J gene TRBJ1-5, with unresolved D. The germline V gene has CDR1 KGHSH and CDR2 LQKENI. This CDR3 spans 15 amino acids. V shed 0 bases and J shed 4 bases, with 10 bases lying between them.

This chain uses TRBV12-3 or TRBV12-4 with TRBJ2-5; D not resolved. The CDR3 spans 11 residues. V lost 6 bases, J lost 5 bases, and 7 bases lay in between. For the CDR3, the DNA is TGTGCCAGCAGCTATCGGGAGACCCAGTACTTC. It codes for CASSYRETQYF.

This clone was observed a few times. J is TRBJ1-4 and V is TRBV5-6; D is uncertain. Germline CDR1 is SGHDT and CDR2 is YYEEEE. CDR3 length: 13 amino acids. With 4 bases removed from V and 7 bases from J, the gap between germline ends came to 11 bases. In DNA form, the CDR3 reads TGTGCCAGCAGCCAACGGTGGAGTGAAAAACTGTTTTTT. This translates into CASSQRWSEKLFF.

This chain links TRBV19 with TRBJ1-2; D possibly corresponds to TRBD1 (6 bases). The V and J ends lost 0 bases and 8 bases respectively, with 16 bases between them. Germline CDR1 LNHDA, CDR2 SQIVND (reference sequence). This CDR3 has 15 residues. The CDR3 DNA is TGTGCCAGTAGTATAGATCTGGGCCAGGGGAACGGCTACACCTTC. Residues: CASSIDLGQGNGYTF.

This clone was detected only a few times. The J gene is TRBJ2-1, the V gene TRBV6-1; 9 nucleotides match TRBD2. The CDR3 length is 13 residues. The V gene's germline CDR1 is MNHNS and CDR2 SASEGT. With 0 bases clipped from V and 11 bases from J, the junction kept 2 bases outside the gene matches. As DNA, the CDR3 is TGTGCCAGCAGTGAAGCGGCTAGCGGGAAGCAGTTCTTC. Its protein product is CASSEAASGKQFF.

This sequence joins TRBV28 and TRBJ1-1; D ambiguous. CDR3 length equals 13 residues. Per germline, CDR1 MDHEN and CDR2 SYDVKM. With 10 bases removed from V and 0 bases from J, the gap between germline ends came to 12 bases. The CDR3 coding sequence is TGTGCCACCCAGCCTCCGATGAACACTGAAGCTTTCTTT. Protein: CATQPPMNTEAFF.

This clone was seen once. In DNA form, the CDR3 reads TGTGCCAGCTCCCACCGAATCTATGGCTACACCTTC. It codes for CASSHRIYGYTF. The chain is built from TRBV18 and TRBJ1-2; the D is unclear. CDR1 KGHSH and CDR2 LQKENI come from the germline V gene. CDR3 length: 12 amino acids. V dropped 6 bases and J dropped 4 bases, with 9 bases sitting between them.

The chain is built from TRBV7-3 and TRBJ2-2; D is possibly TRBD2 (5 bases). Germline-derived CDR1 and CDR2 are SGHTA and FQGTGA. Trimming took off 5 bases at V and 4 bases at J, with 11 bases between the two ends. CDR3 length equals 14 residues. For the CDR3, the DNA is TGTGCCAGCAGCCAACTAGGGCGCACCGGGGAGCTGTTTTTT. Its protein product is CASSQLGRTGELFF.

The gene calls are TRBV4-1 and TRBJ2-1; either TRBD1 or TRBD2 may fit D (6 bases each). The CDR3 is made up of 16 amino acids. The germline V gene has CDR1 MGHRA and CDR2 YSYEKL. V shed 4 bases and J shed 3 bases, with 16 bases lying between them. The CDR3 region is CASSLGGLSHYNEQFF. CDR3 nucleotides: TGCGCCAGCAGCCTAGGGGGGCTAAGCCACTACAATGAGCAGTTCTTC.

This rearrangement joins TRBV5-4 to TRBJ1-3, with D unclear. Germline V gene data show CDR1 as SGHNT and CDR2 as YYREEE (reference sequence). The CDR3 contains 14 residues. V lost 0 bases to trimming and J lost 2 bases, with 6 bases between them. The CDR3, as DNA: TGTGCCAGCAGCTTGGAGGGAACTGGAAACACCATATATTTT. Protein: CASSLEGTGNTIYF.

The chain has TRBV28 and TRBJ2-7, with D perhaps matching TRBD2 (6 bases). Germline CDR1 MDHEN, CDR2 SYDVKM. Trimming stripped 3 bases from V and 3 bases from J, with 12 bases between. CDR3 size: 14 residues. The CDR3 DNA follows: TGTGCCAGCAGTTTCCTAGCGTGGGGCTACGAGCAGTACTTC. Protein product: CASSFLAWGYEQYF.

The J gene is TRBJ2-7, the V gene TRBV25-1; D uncertain. The CDR3 extends over 11 amino acids. V was clipped by 7 bases and J by 4 bases, with 8 bases between them. Germline CDR1 is MGHDK and CDR2 is SYGVNS. The CDR3 is CASTNVYEQYF. The CDR3 region has the DNA TGTGCCAGCACGAACGTTTACGAGCAGTACTTC.

The chain employs TRBV2 and TRBJ1-2; D is possibly TRBD1 (5 bases). Deletions cut 0 bases from V and 8 bases from J, with 13 bases between. The germline V gene has CDR1 SNHLY and CDR2 FYNNEI. The CDR3 totals 14 residues. CDR3 sequence reads: CASSEARQGGGYTF. CDR3 bases: TGTGCCAGCAGTGAAGCGCGGCAGGGTGGAGGCTACACCTTC.

The CDR3 DNA sequence: TGTGCCAGCAGCGGAGGGCGTCCGGAGACCCAGTACTTC. Translated, it gives CASSGGRPETQYF. The chain uses TRBV9 and TRBJ2-5, with a possible D match to TRBD2 (5 bases). Germline CDR1 SGDLS, CDR2 YYNGEE. Trimming cost V 3 bases and J 5 bases, with 11 bases left between them. The CDR3 consists of 13 residues.

The chain combines TRBV6-5 with TRBJ2-7, with TRBD1 matching 8 bases. J lost 5 bases, V lost 7 bases, and 13 bases had no gene match. Germline CDR1 reads MNHEY; CDR2 reads SVGAGI. This CDR3 spans 15 amino acids. CDR3 loop: CASTSQDRVVDEQYF. The CDR3 region has the DNA TGTGCCAGCACGAGTCAGGACAGGGTAGTCGACGAGCAGTACTTC.

The V and J genes are TRBV29-1 and TRBJ2-7; D may be TRBD2 (6 bases). CDR3 length: 13 amino acids. V lost 8 bases to trimming and J lost 7 bases, with 21 bases between them. CDR1 is SQVTM and CDR2 is ANQGSEA in the germline V gene. CDR3 sequence: CSTGGFNGEEQYF. For the CDR3, the DNA is TGCAGCACCGGGGGATTCAATGGGGAGGAGCAGTACTTC.